This T cell receptor (beta chain) emerged from a study of PD-L1 blockade in urothelial cancer. Study at large: There were a median of approximately 140,000 T cells in blood samples.

V shed 8 bases and J shed 2 bases, with 13 bases lying between them. This CDR3 region has 13 residues. The germline V gene has CDR1 SEHNR and CDR2 FQNEAQ (reference sequence). Here immunoSEQ multiplex PCR was the method, and the copy in TCRdb shows in-frame clones only, minus some. This sample yields 30,000 to 40,000 clones, of which about 83% are seen a single time; approximately 15% belongs to the top ten. Samples spanned pretreatment and treatment, with 1 to 8 time points per patient. The clonotype comes from a man aged 55 to 69 with urothelial cancer. Source: PBMCs, taken around atezolizumab (anti-PD-L1) treatment. The genes are TRBV7-9 and TRBJ2-7; D possibly corresponds to TRBD2 (5 bases). The CDR3 DNA sequence: TGTGCCAGCTGCCCCGGGGAGCCCTACGAGCAGTACTTC. As protein: CASCPGEPYEQYF.